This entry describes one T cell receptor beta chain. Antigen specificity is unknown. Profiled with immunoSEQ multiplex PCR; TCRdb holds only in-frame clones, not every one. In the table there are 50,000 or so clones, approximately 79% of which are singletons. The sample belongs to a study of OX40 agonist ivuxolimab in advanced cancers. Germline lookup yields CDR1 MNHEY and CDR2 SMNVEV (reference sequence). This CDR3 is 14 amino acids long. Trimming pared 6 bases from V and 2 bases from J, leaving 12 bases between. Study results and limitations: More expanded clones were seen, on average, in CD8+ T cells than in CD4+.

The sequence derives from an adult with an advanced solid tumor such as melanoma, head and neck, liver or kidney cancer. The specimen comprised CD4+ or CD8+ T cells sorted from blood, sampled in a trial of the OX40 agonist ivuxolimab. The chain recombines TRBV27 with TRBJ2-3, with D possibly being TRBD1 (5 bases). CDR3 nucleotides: TGTGCCAGCAGCTGGCAGGGCTTCACAGATACGCAGTATTTT. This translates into CASSWQGFTDTQYF.